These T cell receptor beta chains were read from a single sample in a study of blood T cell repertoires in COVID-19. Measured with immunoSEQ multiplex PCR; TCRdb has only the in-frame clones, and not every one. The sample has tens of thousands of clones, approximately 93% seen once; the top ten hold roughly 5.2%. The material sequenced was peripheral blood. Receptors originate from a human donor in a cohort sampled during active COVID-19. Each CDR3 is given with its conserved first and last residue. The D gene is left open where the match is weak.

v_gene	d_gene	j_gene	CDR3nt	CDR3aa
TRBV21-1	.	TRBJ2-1	TGTGCCAGCAGCCCTCCCTGGGGGGGCGAATGGAACTACAATGAGCAGTTCTTC	CASSPPWGGEWNYNEQFF
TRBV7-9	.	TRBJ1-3	TGTGCCAGCAGCTATTCACAGGGATTAAACACCATATATTTT	CASSYSQGLNTIYF
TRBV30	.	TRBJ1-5	TGTGCCTGGAGTATAAACAATCAGCCCCAGCATTTT	CAWSINNQPQHF
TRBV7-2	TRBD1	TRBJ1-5	TGTGCCAGCAGCACCTGGACAGGGCTCGATCAGCCCCAGCATTTT	CASSTWTGLDQPQHF
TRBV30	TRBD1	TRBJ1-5	TGTGCCTGGAGTGAAAGTCGACAGGGCACCCAGCATTTT	CAWSESRQGTQHF
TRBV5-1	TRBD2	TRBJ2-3	TGCGCCAGCAGCTCTTCACTAGCGGTAGATACGCAGTATTTT	CASSSSLAVDTQYF
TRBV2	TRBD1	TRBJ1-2	TGTGCCAGCAGTGAAGGGGACAGGAATGGCTACACCTTC	CASSEGDRNGYTF
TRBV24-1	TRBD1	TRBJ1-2	TGTGCCACCAGTGACCGGACAGGGGGCGGTGGCTACACCTTC	CATSDRTGGGGYTF
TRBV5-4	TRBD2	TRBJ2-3	TGTGCCAGCAGACCCACTAGCGGATCGAGGGATACGCAGTATTTT	CASRPTSGSRDTQYF
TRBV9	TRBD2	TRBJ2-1	TGTGCCAGCAGCTCCCCCGGGACTAGATACAATGAGCAGTTCTTC	CASSSPGTRYNEQFF